A single sample gave rise to the 2 T cell receptor beta chains below, sequenced in a study of T-cell memory formation after mild COVID-19. One entry per CDR3 protein results from TCRdb running MiXCR on the 5' RACE reads. The sample lists about 400,000 distinct CDR3 sequences; approximately 15% were seen once. Sequenced input: PBMCs or a T cell subset sorted from them (not recorded which). The receptors here all came from a man between 18 and 35 years old who had mild COVID-19 (a few samples of this study predate the infection). Cell type and time point are not known.

This CDR3 reads CSAPVGKGDTEAFF. For the CDR3, the DNA is TGCAGTGCCCCAGTGGGGAAAGGGGACACTGAAGCTTTCTTT. This chain joins TRBV20-1 and TRBJ1-1; weak D call: TRBD1 (5 bases). This CDR3 has 14 residues. Germline CDR1 reads DFQATT; CDR2 reads SNEGSKA (reference sequence). Trimming cost V 6 bases and J 3 bases, with 17 bases left between them.

The chain employs TRBV5-1 and TRBJ2-5; D not certain. The length of the CDR3 is 12 residues. V lost 0 bases, J lost 5 bases, and 5 bases lay in between. Germline CDR1 SGHRS, CDR2 YFSETQ. Here the CDR3 reads CASSLDFETQYF. CDR3 in DNA: TGCGCCAGCAGCTTGGATTTTGAGACCCAGTACTTC.